The following is a T cell receptor (beta chain) sequence with its context. The sample belongs to a study of technical replicates of blood from a handful of donors. Using immunoSEQ multiplex PCR, the repertoire was profiled, and TCRdb retains in-frame clones only, with some absent. This table has tens of thousands of clones, around 84% appearing once. This CDR3 has 16 amino acids. Trimming stripped 5 bases from V and 0 bases from J, with 14 bases between. Germline V gene data show CDR1 as SGHTA and CDR2 as FQGNSA. The rearrangement links TRBV7-2 to TRBJ1-5; possibly TRBD1 for D (5 bases). The specimen sequenced was PBMCs. The source of this sequence is a human donor in good health. Some clones in this sample may be carry-over from other donors' samples. The CDR3 protein is CASSENGQTSNQPQHF. CDR3 sequence (DNA): TGTGCCAGCAGCGAGAATGGACAAACTAGCAATCAGCCCCAGCATTTT.